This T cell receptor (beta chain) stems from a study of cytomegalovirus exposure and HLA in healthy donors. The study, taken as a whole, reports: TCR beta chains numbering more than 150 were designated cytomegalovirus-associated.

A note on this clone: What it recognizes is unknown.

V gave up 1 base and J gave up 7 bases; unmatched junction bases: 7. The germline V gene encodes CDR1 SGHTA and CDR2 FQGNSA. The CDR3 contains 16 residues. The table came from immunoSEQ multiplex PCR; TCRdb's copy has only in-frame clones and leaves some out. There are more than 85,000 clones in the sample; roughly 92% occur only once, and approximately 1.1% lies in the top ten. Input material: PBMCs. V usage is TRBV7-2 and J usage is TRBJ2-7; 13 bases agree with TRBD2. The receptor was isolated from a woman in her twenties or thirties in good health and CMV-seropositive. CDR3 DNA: TGTGCCAGCAGCTTAGTATTACTAGCGGGAGGGCTAGAGCAGTACTTC. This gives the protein CASSLVLLAGGLEQYF.